These 18 T cell receptor beta chains were all obtained from the same sample, sequenced in a study of blood T cell repertoires in COVID-19. The assay was immunoSEQ multiplex PCR, and TCRdb's table has in-frame clones only and misses some. The data show roughly 100,000 clones, about 90% seen once. Material: peripheral blood. These receptors all stem from a woman aged 60-75 years with acute or convalescent COVID-19.

This chain connects TRBV12-3 or TRBV12-4 to TRBJ1-2; 9 nucleotides match TRBD1. The length of the CDR3 is 11 residues. The V segment lost 8 bases and the J segment 5 bases; nucleotides outside the gene matches: 0. This CDR3 reads CASGQGYGYTF. CDR3 nucleotide sequence: TGTGCCAGCGGACAGGGGTATGGCTACACCTTC.

The V call is TRBV5-6, the J call TRBJ1-2; D call uncertain. Germline lookup yields CDR1 SGHDT and CDR2 YYEEEE. V lost 2 bases and J 1 base, leaving 9 bases between the germline ends. CDR3 length equals 14 residues. DNA for the CDR3: TGTGCCAGCAGCTTCGCGGGGAATAACTATGGCTACACCTTC. Translating it yields CASSFAGNNYGYTF.

This chain joins TRBV29-1 and TRBJ2-6; unclear D gene. Trimming removed 2 bases from V and 3 bases from J, with 5 bases in between. The CDR3 length is 13 residues. The germline CDR1 and CDR2 sequences are SQVTM and ANQGSEA. This chain's CDR3 is CSVETLGANVLTF. The CDR3, as DNA: TGCAGCGTTGAAACTCTTGGGGCCAACGTCCTGACTTTC.

The CDR3 here is CASSQAPGQSNYGYTF. Here the CDR3 DNA reads TGCGCCAGCAGCCAAGCTCCGGGACAGTCTAACTATGGCTACACCTTC. The V call is TRBV4-1, the J call TRBJ1-2, with 7 nucleotides matching TRBD1. The CDR3 has 16 residues. In germline, CDR1 is MGHRA, CDR2 YSYEKL. V was clipped by 1 base and J by 0 bases; unmatched bases: 5.

The J gene is TRBJ2-3, the V gene TRBV15; TRBD2 agrees at 7 bases. The CDR3 has 15 amino acids. Germline values: CDR1 LNHNV, CDR2 YYDKDF (reference sequence). J lost 4 bases, V lost 1 base, and 5 bases had no gene match. As DNA, the CDR3 is TGTGCCACCAGCAGAGGAGCGGGATTTTCAGATACGCAGTATTTT. Translated, it gives CATSRGAGFSDTQYF.

The chain joins TRBV2 to TRBJ2-2, with D perhaps TRBD2 (5 bases). CDR3 length: 15 residues. CDR1 SNHLY and CDR2 FYNNEI come from the germline V gene. V gave up 6 bases and J gave up 5 bases, with 16 bases separating them. CDR3 region: CASRPLRGRTGELFF. CDR3 DNA: TGTGCCAGCAGACCCTTACGGGGAAGAACCGGGGAGCTGTTTTTT.

The chain joins TRBV29-1 to TRBJ1-5; the D gene is possibly TRBD1 (5 bases). Trimming took off 7 bases at V and 1 base at J, with 14 bases between the two ends. The CDR3 has 14 residues. Germline-derived CDR1 and CDR2 are SQVTM and ANQGSEA. Here the CDR3 reads CSASGAGSNQPQHF. The CDR3 region has the DNA TGCAGCGCTTCTGGGGCGGGAAGCAATCAGCCCCAGCATTTT.

This sequence joins TRBV28 and TRBJ1-5, with 9 bases fitting TRBD1. Trimming removed 5 bases from V and 4 bases from J; junction bases left unmatched: 6. In germline, CDR1 is MDHEN, CDR2 SYDVKM. The length of the CDR3 is 15 residues. CDR3 in DNA: TGTGCCAGCAGTGGGGGACAGGGCGCTAATCAGCCCCAGCATTTT. This translates into CASSGGQGANQPQHF.

The chain is built from TRBV19 and TRBJ2-7; D is ambiguous. The CDR3 consists of 15 residues. Trimming removed 4 bases at V and 1 base at J, with 14 bases between. The germline gives CDR1 LNHDA, CDR2 SQIVND (reference sequence). The CDR3 spells CASSKEFGRSYEQYF. CDR3 DNA sequence: TGTGCCAGTAGTAAGGAGTTCGGCAGATCCTACGAGCAGTACTTC.

The chain recombines TRBV2 with TRBJ1-1, with a weak D call TRBD1 (6 bases). Per the germline V gene, CDR1 is SNHLY and CDR2 is FYNNEI. The V and J ends lost 7 bases and 0 bases respectively, with 18 bases between them. The CDR3 consists of 16 residues. The CDR3 spells CASTEGGGAVNTEAFF. CDR3 DNA: TGTGCCAGCACCGAGGGGGGGGGCGCGGTGAACACTGAAGCTTTCTTT.

This chain links TRBV7-3 with TRBJ2-3, with 14 bases fitting TRBD2. In germline, CDR1 is SGHTA, CDR2 FQGTGA. V lost 4 bases and J lost 5; bases outside the gene matches: 8. The CDR3 loop spans 17 amino acids. This CDR3 reads CASSSRTSGRFGDTQYF. As DNA, the CDR3 is TGTGCCAGCAGCTCAAGGACTAGCGGGAGGTTCGGAGATACGCAGTATTTT.

This clone occurred once. J is TRBJ2-1 and V is TRBV19, with D possibly being TRBD2 (6 bases). V was trimmed by 8 bases and J by 0 bases, leaving 11 bases between them. CDR3 length: 14 amino acids. Germline values: CDR1 LNHDA, CDR2 SQIVND (reference sequence). The CDR3 nucleotides read TGTGCCAGTTCCGGGGGAAACTCCTACAATGAGCAGTTCTTC. Its protein product is CASSGGNSYNEQFF.

The V and J genes are TRBV24-1 and TRBJ2-1; possible D gene TRBD1, 5 bases. The CDR3 sequence is 14 residues long. Trimming shortened V by 4 bases and J by 4 bases, and 10 bases separated the two germline ends. Germline loops: CDR1 KGHDR, CDR2 SFDVKD. CDR3 protein: CATSEGATYNEQFF. The CDR3, as DNA: TGTGCCACCAGTGAAGGGGCAACTTACAATGAGCAGTTCTTC.

The chain employs TRBV6-1 and TRBJ1-5; unclear D gene. The CDR3 consists of 15 residues. V gave up 7 bases and J gave up 0 bases, with 13 bases separating them. The germline V gene encodes CDR1 MNHNS and CDR2 SASEGT. The CDR3 coding sequence is TGTGCCAGCACCAACCAGGATCATAGCAATCAGCCCCAGCATTTT. As protein: CASTNQDHSNQPQHF.

The CDR3 is CASSIRTLYEQYF. The CDR3 DNA reads TGTGCCAGTAGTATTAGAACCCTCTACGAGCAGTACTTC. The rearrangement links TRBV19 to TRBJ2-7, with D unresolved. The ends were cut back, 3 bases at V and 3 bases at J, with 9 bases in the middle. Germline-derived CDR1 and CDR2 are LNHDA and SQIVND (reference sequence). The CDR3 runs to 13 residues.

The chain links TRBV3-1 (or the pseudogene TRBV3-2) to TRBJ2-3; a possible D gene is TRBD2 (6 bases). There are 15 residues in the CDR3. V was trimmed by 6 bases and J by 5 bases, leaving 18 bases between them. The germline V gene encodes CDR1 LGHDT and CDR2 YNNKEL (reference sequence). CDR3 amino acids: CASRSTRVNRDTQYF. Here the CDR3 DNA reads TGTGCCAGCAGATCGACTAGGGTGAACCGAGATACGCAGTATTTT.

The chain has TRBV3-1 (or the pseudogene TRBV3-2) and TRBJ1-2, with 11 bases identical to TRBD1. CDR1 is LGHDT, CDR2 YNNKEL, per germline (reference sequence). V gave up 2 bases and J gave up 4 bases; unmatched junction bases: 3. The CDR3 is 15 amino acids. DNA for the CDR3: TGTGCCAGCAGCCAACCCGGGACAGGGGGCTATGGCTACACCTTC. This gives the protein CASSQPGTGGYGYTF.

This chain uses TRBV2 with TRBJ1-1; 7 bases line up with TRBD1. From germline, CDR1 is SNHLY and CDR2 FYNNEI. The CDR3 extends over 13 amino acids. V was clipped by 7 bases and J by 0 bases; unmatched bases: 2. The CDR3 DNA is TGTGCCAGCAAGGGACAGATGAACACTGAAGCTTTCTTT. This gives the protein CASKGQMNTEAFF.